The 21 T cell receptor beta chains in this list originate from one sample, sequenced in a study of post-analysis software for immune sequencing data. General study points: Relative to controls, patients had several TRBV segments at higher frequency, with TRBV5-6, TRBV5-1 and TRBV20-1 among these.

No cognate antigen is known for these TCRs. cDNA libraries of TCR beta carried unique molecular identifiers. TCRdb re-called the PCR reads through MiXCR, storing one row per CDR3 protein. The sample records roughly 730,000 distinct CDR3 sequences, 25% to 30% being singletons. The source material was blood. The source is a girl between 10 and 17 years old with multiple sclerosis.

The V and J genes are TRBV4-3 and TRBJ2-1; D assignment may be TRBD1 or TRBD2 (5 bases each). Germline CDR1 reads LGHNA; CDR2 reads YSLEER. Trimming cost V 0 bases and J 3 bases, with 15 bases left between them. CDR3 length: 17 amino acids. The chain's CDR3 is CASSQDIRGTYYNEQFF. CDR3 DNA sequence: TGCGCCAGCAGCCAAGATATTCGAGGGACCTACTACAATGAGCAGTTCTTC.

The chain is built from TRBV20-1 and TRBJ2-3; D tentatively fits TRBD1 or TRBD2 (5 bases each). CDR1 is DFQATT, CDR2 SNEGSKA, per germline (reference sequence). CDR3 length: 15 amino acids. Trimming removed 3 bases at V and 2 bases at J, with 15 bases between. The CDR3: CSASGRDLLTDTQYF. The CDR3 nucleotides are TGCAGTGCTAGCGGCCGGGACCTGCTCACAGATACGCAGTATTTT.

This clonotype was counted many times. The rearrangement uses TRBV28 and TRBJ2-7; TRBD1 matches 9 bases. This CDR3 has 15 amino acids. CDR1 MDHEN and CDR2 SYDVKM come from the germline V gene. V was clipped by 4 bases and J by 2 bases; unmatched bases: 6. CDR3 in DNA: TGTGCCAGCAGTTCCCCGGGACAGGGAGCCTACGAGCAGTACTTC. This gives the protein CASSSPGQGAYEQYF.

On this clonotype itself: No conserved phenylalanine or tryptophan ends this CDR3, so it is likely a read error. The DNA is left out, because the CDR3 cannot be placed on it with certainty; the CDR3 is given as TCRdb lists it. The chain uses TRBV21-1 and TRBJ2-1; TRBD2, the table's D call, lacks a check against the DNA. TRBV21-1 corresponds to a pseudogene. From its first to its last residue, the CDR3 has 22 amino acids. The CDR3 protein is CASSTTRSGSFWLIVSYNEQFL.

This clonotype was recorded many times. V usage is TRBV4-3 and J usage is TRBJ2-3; the match to TRBD2 covers 8 bases. J was trimmed by 6 bases and V by 1 base; bases with no gene match: 9. This CDR3 is built from 16 residues. Germline CDR1 LGHNA, CDR2 YSLEER. The CDR3 region has the DNA TGCGCCAGCAGCCAAGCCGGAGCGGGAGTGGTGGATACGCAGTATTTT. Translating gives CASSQAGAGVVDTQYF.

This clonotype was detected only a few times. The rearrangement uses TRBV20-1 and TRBJ2-7; D is perhaps TRBD1 or TRBD2 (5 bases each). Trimming removed 1 base from V and 0 bases from J, with 13 bases in between. The CDR3 length is 15 residues. The germline gives CDR1 DFQATT, CDR2 SNEGSKA (reference sequence). CDR3 sequence: CSARVSEGPSYEQYF. DNA for the CDR3: TGCAGTGCTAGAGTAAGCGAGGGACCCTCCTACGAGCAGTACTTC.

At least ten counts were recorded for this clonotype. This chain connects TRBV9 to TRBJ2-3, with a weak D call TRBD2 (5 bases). The CDR3 totals 16 residues. Germline V gene lookup returns CDR1 SGDLS and CDR2 YYNGEE. V was shortened by 0 bases and J by 2 bases, with 13 bases between the two germline ends. CDR3 protein: CASSVVGGLHTDTQYF. DNA for the CDR3: TGTGCCAGCAGCGTAGTTGGCGGGTTACACACAGATACGCAGTATTTT. Drawing the rest from reference TRBV9 and TRBJ2-3, the complete variable domain is DSGVTQTPKHLITATGQRVTLRCSPRSGDLSVYWYQQSLDQGLQFLIQYYNGEERAKGNILERFSAQQFPDLHSELNLSSLELGDSALYFCASSVVGGLHTDTQYFGPGTRLTVL.

This clonotype appeared once. The V call is TRBV11-2, the J call TRBJ2-4; D is perhaps TRBD1 (5 bases). The V end was cut by 1 base, the J end by 1 base, with 17 bases between. Per germline, CDR1 SGHAT and CDR2 FQNNGV. CDR3 length: 18 amino acids. CDR3 DNA: TGTGCCAGCAGCTTAGGGGGCATAACGGGCGGTGCCAAAAACATTCAGTACTTC. Protein: CASSLGGITGGAKNIQYF. Looking up the rest from reference TRBV11-2 and TRBJ2-4 gives the full variable domain: EAGVAQSPRYKIIEKRQSVAFWCNPISGHATLYWYQQILGQGPKLLIQFQNNGVVDDSQLPKDRFSAERLKGVDSTLKIQPAKLEDSAVYLCASSLGGITGGAKNIQYFGAGTRLSVL.

V usage is TRBV5-1 and J usage is TRBJ2-2; no definite D call. Trimming took off 6 bases at V and 2 bases at J, with 5 bases between the two ends. This CDR3 spans 12 amino acids. Per the germline V gene, CDR1 is SGHRS and CDR2 is YFSETQ. CDR3 loop: CASTDNTGELFF. The DNA for the CDR3 is TGCGCCAGCACCGATAACACCGGGGAGCTGTTTTTT.

This clonotype showed up just a few times. The chain recombines TRBV7-8 with TRBJ2-1; a weak D match, TRBD2 (6 bases). In germline, CDR1 is SGHVS, CDR2 FQNEAQ. Between the trimmed V and J ends, which lost 5 bases and 0 bases, there was a span of 14 bases. CDR3 length equals 16 residues. In DNA form, the CDR3 reads TGTGCCAGCAGCCCAGCTGTGGGGGGCTCCTACAATGAGCAGTTCTTC. The encoded protein is CASSPAVGGSYNEQFF. The full variable domain, its missing parts supplied by reference TRBV7-8 and TRBJ2-1, is GAGVSQSPRYKVAKRGQDVALRCDPISGHVSLFWYQQALGQGPEFLTYFQNEAQLDKSGLPSDRFFAERPEGSVSTLKIQRTQQEDSAVYLCASSPAVGGSYNEQFFGPGTRLTVL.

As regards this clonotype: One end of the junction is discordant with germline, which a read error may explain. The J gene is TRBJ2-5, the V gene TRBV3-1; D ambiguous. The assigned J gene may be wrong: the sequence end matches TRBJ2-7 better. The germline V gene has CDR1 LGHDT and CDR2 YNNKEL (reference sequence). The CDR3 extends over 12 amino acids. CDR3 region: CASSHDSDEQYF. In DNA form, the CDR3 reads TGTGCCAGCAGCCACGACTCCGACGAGCAGTACTTC.

CDR3 residues: CASSQVFHEKLFF. The CDR3 nucleotides are TGTGCCAGCAGCCAAGTGTTCCATGAAAAACTGTTTTTT. This chain connects TRBV3-1 to TRBJ1-4; D is uncertain. V was shortened by 1 base and J by 6 bases, with 6 bases between the two germline ends. The CDR3 runs 13 residues. CDR1 is LGHDT, CDR2 YNNKEL, per germline (reference sequence).

The chain is built from TRBV24-1 and TRBJ2-5, with D perhaps matching TRBD1 or TRBD2 (5 bases each). CDR3 size: 15 residues. Germline loops: CDR1 KGHDR, CDR2 SFDVKD. Trimming stripped 5 bases from V and 4 bases from J, with 16 bases between. In DNA, the CDR3 is TGTGCCACCAGTGGGCCCCTGCGTGGGGGAGAGACCCAGTACTTC. Its protein is CATSGPLRGGETQYF.

On this clonotype itself: Its ends do not fully match the called genes, so a read error is possible. J is TRBJ2-1 and V is TRBV27, with D possibly being TRBD1 (6 bases). This CDR3 comprises 16 residues. Germline V gene lookup returns CDR1 MNHEY and CDR2 SMNVEV (reference sequence). The CDR3 DNA reads TGTACCAGCAGTCCCATGACAGGAGTACCCTACAATGAGCAGTTCTTC. Translated, it gives CTSSPMTGVPYNEQFF.

This clonotype was picked up a small number of times. The chain links TRBV24-1 to TRBJ2-1; D remains ambiguous. Germline-derived CDR1 and CDR2 are KGHDR and SFDVKD. The CDR3 extends over 15 amino acids. V lost 6 bases and J lost 7, with 18 bases in between. The CDR3: CATSLPGLPANEQFF. The CDR3 DNA follows: TGTGCCACCAGTCTTCCGGGCCTTCCGGCGAATGAGCAGTTCTTC.

This rearrangement joins TRBV6-1 to TRBJ1-5, with TRBD1 identical over 7 bases. This CDR3 spans 16 amino acids. V lost 3 bases and J lost 6; bases outside the gene matches: 11. Germline V CDR1 and CDR2: MNHNS, SASEGT. CDR3 sequence (DNA): TGTGCCAGCAGTGACTTGCTGACGACAGGGCGTCAGCCCCAGCATTTT. It codes for CASSDLLTTGRQPQHF.

In this sample, this clonotype turned up a few times. V gene TRBV6-2 or TRBV6-3 combines with J gene TRBJ2-1, with 8 bases aligning to TRBD2. J gave up 0 bases and V 0 bases, and 4 bases lay outside the gene matches. This CDR3 has 17 residues. The germline CDR1 and CDR2 sequences are MNHEY and SVGEGT. In DNA, the CDR3 is TGTGCCAGCAGTTACTCCCGACTAGCGCCCTCCTACAATGAGCAGTTCTTC. The encoded protein is CASSYSRLAPSYNEQFF.

This chain links TRBV28 with TRBJ2-1; no reliable D call. Germline V CDR1 and CDR2: MDHEN, SYDVKM. The ends were cut back, 1 base at V and 15 bases at J, with 13 bases in the middle. The CDR3 is 12 residues long. This chain's CDR3 is CASSLYVTQMFF. The CDR3, as DNA: TGTGCCAGCAGTTTATACGTCACACAAATGTTCTTC.

This clonotype has just a few counts. The chain uses TRBV11-2 and TRBJ2-5; D ambiguous. V lost 6 bases, J lost 5 bases, and 13 bases lay in between. Germline CDR1 and CDR2: SGHAT and FQNNGV. The CDR3 consists of 13 residues. Written as DNA, the CDR3 is TGTGCCAGCAGGGAAGAGCTCCGGGAGACCCAGTACTTC. It specifies CASREELRETQYF.

The rearrangement uses TRBV4-3 and TRBJ1-2; possible D gene TRBD1, 5 bases. This CDR3 region has 15 residues. The ends were cut back, 2 bases at V and 8 bases at J, with 18 bases in the middle. CDR1 and CDR2 (germline): LGHNA, YSLEER. The CDR3 DNA reads as TGCGCCAGCAGCCAATATGAACAGGCGGTAGAAGGCTACACCTTC. This codes for CASSQYEQAVEGYTF.

This clonotype appeared a few times. The rearrangement links TRBV7-9 to TRBJ1-2; the D is unclear. V was trimmed by 5 bases and J by 4 bases, leaving 8 bases between them. In germline, CDR1 is SEHNR, CDR2 FQNEAQ (reference sequence). This CDR3 is built from 12 residues. The CDR3: CASSPNRYGYTF. CDR3 bases: TGTGCCAGCAGCCCGAATCGCTATGGCTACACCTTC.